This is a list of T cell receptor beta chains from one sample in a study of T and B cells in COVID-19 patients. A single record per CDR3 protein comes from TCRdb applying MiXCR to the multiplex PCR reads. The sample consists of approximately 4,000 distinct CDR3 sequences, approximately 20% of them appearing once. The specimen was blood. The receptors come from a human donor with active COVID-19. Each CDR3 is given with its conserved first and last residue. Each record gives: J gene, clone size, D gene, V gene, CDR3 DNA, CDR3 protein. The D gene is left open where the match is weak. Some rows mark clone size as missing; the rest say once, few, many or name a class of expanded clone.

>TRBJ1-1|medium-sized|-|TRBV6-5
TGTGCCAGCAGTTACTCAGGCGTGGCAGGGACCACTGAAGCTTTCTTT
CASSYSGVAGTTEAFF
>TRBJ1-1|-|TRBD1|TRBV20-1
TGCAGTGCGTCCACCACAGGGGCCTACTCACCCGGCACTGAAGCTTTCTTT
CSASTTGAYSPGTEAFF
>TRBJ2-5|medium-sized|-|TRBV13
TGTGCCTCCGGTCAGGGACAAGAGACCCAGTACTTC
CASGQGQETQYF
>TRBJ1-6|medium-sized|TRBD1|TRBV5-6
TGTGCCAGCAGCTTCGGACAGGGGATCTATAATTCACCCCTCCACTTT
CASSFGQGIYNSPLHF
>TRBJ2-7|many|TRBD1|TRBV20-1
TGCAGTGCTAGGGTACAGGGGGCGGGGGAGCAGTACTTC
CSARVQGAGEQYF
>TRBJ1-1|medium-sized|-|TRBV27
TGTGCCAGCTTCGGGACCACGAAGGACACTGAAGCTTTCTTT
CASFGTTKDTEAFF
>TRBJ1-1|many|-|TRBV7-6
TGTGCCAGCAGCTTAGCGGAGGTCAGGGTGAACACTGAAGCTTTCTTT
CASSLAEVRVNTEAFF
>TRBJ1-5|many|-|TRBV6-4
TGTGCCAGCAGTGAAGGACTTTCAAATCAGCCCCAGCATTTT
CASSEGLSNQPQHF
>TRBJ1-1|-|-|TRBV6-1
TGTGCCAGCAGTCGGACGGTGAACACTGAAGCTTTCTTT
CASSRTVNTEAFF
>TRBJ2-5|few|-|TRBV5-1
TGCGCCAGCAGCTTGGCCGCAGGGGACGTGGGTACCCAGTACTTC
CASSLAAGDVGTQYF
>TRBJ2-3|medium-sized|-|TRBV5-6
TGTGCCAGCAGCTTGGCTAGACGGGTTACGCAGTATTTT
CASSLARRVTQYF
>TRBJ1-6|-|TRBD1|TRBV5-6
TGTGCCAGCAGCTTCGGGGTGGCAGGGGGCATATATTCACCCCTCCACTTT
CASSFGVAGGIYSPLHF
>TRBJ2-5|-|-|TRBV15
TGTGCCACCAGCGTGGGGGGGGGGCGAAGAGACCAGTACTTC
CATSVGGGRRDQYF
>TRBJ2-5|few|-|TRBV20-1
TGCAGTGTCCGGCCTCGCCAAGAGACCCAGTACTTC
CSVRPRQETQYF